These T cell receptor beta chains were read from a single sample in a study of shared clonotypes between healthy human individuals. Assay used: immunoSEQ multiplex PCR; TCRdb lists only in-frame clones, some missing. The sample yields about half a million clones, 81% seen once. Sequencing input: PBMCs. All receptors come from a woman between 40 and 50 years old in good health. Some clones in this sample may be carry-over from other donors' samples. The CDR3 runs from the conserved cysteine through the conserved F or W. Each record gives: J gene, V gene, D gene, clone size, CDR3 length, CDR3 DNA, CDR3 protein. D genes are given only for firm matches. Only some rows state a clone size, as once, few, many or a class for expanded clones.

TRBJ1-2 | TRBV28 | TRBD1 | - | 15 | TGTGCCAGCAGTGGCCTGGGACAGGGGGCATATGGCTACACCTTC | CASSGLGQGAYGYTF
TRBJ1-4 | TRBV30 | TRBD1 | - | 13 | TGTGCCTCTACCGGGACAGGGCTCTTAAAACTGTTTTTT | CASTGTGLLKLFF
TRBJ2-7 | TRBV5-1 | TRBD2 | once | 16 | TGCGCCAGCAGCGCAGCTAGCGGGGGTAGCTCCTACGAGCAGTACTTC | CASSAASGGSSYEQYF
TRBJ1-2 | TRBV28 | TRBD1 | - | 13 | TGTGCCAGCAGTTTAGGACAGGGGGGTGGCTACACCTTC | CASSLGQGGGYTF
TRBJ1-3 | TRBV4-2 | - | - | 15 | TGTGCCAGCAGCCAAGGCGCAGGGTCTGGAAACACCATATATTTT | CASSQGAGSGNTIYF
TRBJ2-1 | TRBV7-2 | - | - | 15 | TGTGCCAGCAGTAACGACATCCTTCCATCGAATGAGCAGTTCTTC | CASSNDILPSNEQFF
TRBJ1-4 | TRBV30 | - | - | 14 | TGTGCCTGGGGATCACCGGGACCGCTCGAAAAACTGTTTTTT | CAWGSPGPLEKLFF
TRBJ2-7 | TRBV28 | TRBD1 | once | 14 | TGTGCCACCCACTCCGGGACAGGCCGGGCTCGGGCGTACTTC | CATHSGTGRARAYF
TRBJ1-2 | TRBV6-1 | - | - | 13 | TGTGCCAGCAGTGAAGCATGGCACTATGGCTACACCTTC | CASSEAWHYGYTF
TRBJ1-5 | TRBV7-8 | - | - | 15 | TGTGCCAGCAGCTTAGACGGGGGTATCAATCAGCCCCAGCATTTT | CASSLDGGINQPQHF
TRBJ2-3 | TRBV10-3 | - | - | 14 | TGTGCCATCAGTGAGTCAAGGACAGCAGATACGCAGTATTTT | CAISESRTADTQYF
TRBJ2-1 | TRBV11-3 | - | - | 14 | TGTGCCAGCAGCTTAGACCCAAGCAAAAATGAGCAGTTCTTC | CASSLDPSKNEQFF
TRBJ2-5 | TRBV5-1 | - | - | 14 | TGCGCCAGCAGCTTGGCCCAGACCCAAGAGACCCAGTACTTC | CASSLAQTQETQYF
TRBJ2-7 | TRBV7-2 | - | - | 14 | TGTGCCAGCAGCTTAGTGGGGAGACTAGGGGAGCAGTACTTC | CASSLVGRLGEQYF
TRBJ1-1 | TRBV6-1 | - | - | 15 | TGTGCCAGCAGTGAAGAAGGCAGACCGTGGTTTTCGGCTTTCTTT | CASSEEGRPWFSAFF
TRBJ1-3 | TRBV30 | - | once | 15 | TGTGCCTGGAGTTACAGCGGGGGATCTGGAAACACCATATATTTT | CAWSYSGGSGNTIYF
TRBJ2-2 | TRBV19 | - | - | 14 | TGTGCCAGTAGTATAGCCTTGGAAACCGGGGAGCTGTTTTTT | CASSIALETGELFF
TRBJ2-6 | TRBV7-3 | - | - | 14 | TGTGCCAGCAGCTTCCTCTCTGGGGCCAACGTCCTGACTTTC | CASSFLSGANVLTF
TRBJ1-1 | TRBV19 | - | few | 12 | TGTGCCAGTAGTATTCTGGGAACTGAAGCTTTCTTT | CASSILGTEAFF
TRBJ2-5 | TRBV30 | TRBD1 | - | 15 | TGTGCCTGGAGTGTAACTCAGGGGGCACGAGGGACCCAGTACTTC | CAWSVTQGARGTQYF
TRBJ1-1 | TRBV5-1 | - | once | 13 | TGCGCCAGCAAGGGGGATGGGAACACTGAAGCTTTCTTT | CASKGDGNTEAFF
TRBJ2-2 | TRBV9 | - | - | 12 | TGTGCCAGCAGCGAGAATACCGGGGAGCTGTTTTTT | CASSENTGELFF
TRBJ1-5 | TRBV7-9 | TRBD1 | once | 17 | TGTGCCAGCAGCTTGGGACAGGGGATTTCTAGCAATCAGCCCCAGCATTTT | CASSLGQGISSNQPQHF
TRBJ2-7 | TRBV9 | - | - | 13 | TGTGCCAGCAGCGTAGAGGCAGGCTACGAGCAGTACTTC | CASSVEAGYEQYF
TRBJ1-1 | TRBV18 | - | - | 15 | TGTGCCAGCTCACCTGGGGGCTCTCCTTGGACTGAAGCTTTCTTT | CASSPGGSPWTEAFF
TRBJ1-3 | TRBV9 | - | - | 16 | TGTGCCAGCAGCGTAGCTCCGCGAGGGGTCGGAAACACCATATATTTT | CASSVAPRGVGNTIYF
TRBJ2-7 | TRBV10-3 | TRBD1 | many | 15 | TGTGCCATCAGTCTCCGGGACAGGGGGGGCTACGAGCAGTACTTC | CAISLRDRGGYEQYF
TRBJ2-2 | TRBV5-1 | - | - | 15 | TGCGCCAGCAGCTTCTCACAGGGGAACACCGGGGAGCTGTTTTTT | CASSFSQGNTGELFF
TRBJ2-1 | TRBV6-1 | - | - | 14 | TGTGCCAGCAGTGCGGCGGTAACCTACAATGAGCAGTTCTTC | CASSAAVTYNEQFF
TRBJ1-5 | TRBV7-2 | TRBD1 | - | 16 | TGTGCCAGCAGCGATCCAGGGACAGGTTTTTTTCAGCCCCAGCATTTT | CASSDPGTGFFQPQHF
TRBJ2-1 | TRBV9 | TRBD2 | - | 12 | TGTGCCAGCAGCCCGCGGGAGAATGAGCAGTTCTTC | CASSPRENEQFF
TRBJ1-1 | TRBV25-1 | - | - | 13 | TGTGCCAGCAGTGGAAGGTGGGCCACTGAAGCTTTCTTT | CASSGRWATEAFF
TRBJ1-1 | TRBV2 | - | many | 13 | TGTGCCAGCATTAATGGGGGAGACACTGAAGCTTTCTTT | CASINGGDTEAFF
TRBJ1-1 | TRBV20-1 | - | - | 11 | TGCAGTGCAAGACAGGCTACTGGAGCTTTCTTT | CSARQATGAFF
TRBJ2-3 | TRBV6-5 | TRBD2 | - | 16 | TGTGCCAGCAGTTACGGTACTAGCGGAACCACAGATACGCAGTATTTT | CASSYGTSGTTDTQYF
TRBJ2-5 | TRBV5-1 | - | - | 15 | TGCGCCAGCAGCTTGGGGGGCGGCACTCAAGAGACCCAGTACTTC | CASSLGGGTQETQYF
TRBJ2-2 | TRBV11-3 | - | - | 16 | TGTGCCAGCAGCTTAGAGACGAATTATGTTGCCGGGGAGCTGTTTTTT | CASSLETNYVAGELFF
TRBJ2-3 | TRBV9 | - | once | 15 | TGTGCCAGCAGCGTAGGCGGGCCCCAGGCAGATACGCAGTATTTT | CASSVGGPQADTQYF
TRBJ2-7 | TRBV11-2 | TRBD2 | - | 18 | TGTGCCAGCAGCCTGGGACTAGCGGGAGGGCCCTACCACTACGAGCAGTACTTC | CASSLGLAGGPYHYEQYF
TRBJ2-1 | TRBV27 | - | - | 17 | TGTGCCAGCAGTAGTCCCGGGACCCCAAGCTCCTACAATGAGCAGTTCTTC | CASSSPGTPSSYNEQFF
TRBJ2-1 | TRBV10-2 | TRBD2 | - | 15 | TGCGCCAGCAGGATCGGACTAGCGGGAGCGGTTGAGCAGTTCTTC | CASRIGLAGAVEQFF
TRBJ2-7 | TRBV7-2 | TRBD1 | - | 14 | TGTGCCAGCAGCGTGGACAGGAACTCCTACGAGCAGTACTTC | CASSVDRNSYEQYF
TRBJ2-1 | TRBV29-1 | - | - | 16 | TGCAGCGTTGTCGCCAGTTTGGCGGGCCTAAACAATGAGCAGTTCTTC | CSVVASLAGLNNEQFF
TRBJ2-7 | TRBV7-3 | - | - | 16 | TGTGCCAGCAGCTTAACGCCTATGGACGCCTCCTACGAGCAGTACTTC | CASSLTPMDASYEQYF
TRBJ2-5 | TRBV5-1 | TRBD2 | - | 16 | TGCGCCAGCAGCAGACTAGCGGGAGCGTCGGGGGAGACCCAGTACTTC | CASSRLAGASGETQYF
TRBJ1-2 | TRBV7-2 | - | - | 15 | TGTGCCAGCAGCTTAGACCGCGACAGGAACTATGGCTACACCTTC | CASSLDRDRNYGYTF
TRBJ2-5 | TRBV20-1 | - | few | 10 | TGCAGTGCTATCGTAGAGACCCAGTACTTC | CSAIVETQYF
TRBJ1-1 | TRBV6-6 | - | - | 14 | TGTGCCAGCAGCCCCAACCAGGAGAACACTGAAGCTTTCTTT | CASSPNQENTEAFF
TRBJ2-6 | TRBV2 | - | - | 15 | TGTGCCAGCAGTGTCACAGGGTCTGGGGCCAACGTCCTGACTTTC | CASSVTGSGANVLTF
TRBJ1-4 | TRBV12-5 | - | - | 12 | TGTGCTAGTGGTTCCGAGGCTGAAAAACTGTTTTTT | CASGSEAEKLFF
TRBJ2-3 | TRBV9 | TRBD2 | - | 15 | TGTGCCAGCAGCGTGACTAGCGGGATGGGAGATACGCAGTATTTT | CASSVTSGMGDTQYF
TRBJ2-1 | TRBV7-9 | TRBD2 | - | 14 | TGTGCCAGCAGCACAGACGGGGGGATGGATGAGCAGTTCTTC | CASSTDGGMDEQFF
TRBJ2-3 | TRBV18 | TRBD1 | - | 16 | TGTGCCAGCTCACCACCTGACAGGGGGCTGGGAGATACGCAGTATTTT | CASSPPDRGLGDTQYF
TRBJ1-5 | TRBV30 | - | - | 16 | TGTGCCTGGAGTGTACCCAGGGGAAGTTGGGGTCAGCCCCAGCATTTT | CAWSVPRGSWGQPQHF
TRBJ2-3 | TRBV7-2 | - | once | 13 | TGTGCCAGCAGCCCACTTTTCACAGATACGCAGTATTTT | CASSPLFTDTQYF
TRBJ2-7 | TRBV10-2 | TRBD2 | few | 12 | TGCGCCACCAGGGGAGCGGGAGTCGAGCAGTACTTC | CATRGAGVEQYF
TRBJ2-5 | TRBV30 | TRBD1 | - | 14 | TGTGCCTGGGGCATTCAGGGGGCTGGGGAGACCCAGTACTTC | CAWGIQGAGETQYF
TRBJ2-1 | TRBV4-3 | - | many | 15 | TGCGCCAGCAGCCAAGAAGGGGCCACCCTGGATGAGCAGTTCTTC | CASSQEGATLDEQFF
TRBJ2-2 | TRBV5-4 | - | - | 14 | TGTGCCAGCAGCTTTAACGGTCATCCCGGGGAGCTGTTTTTT | CASSFNGHPGELFF